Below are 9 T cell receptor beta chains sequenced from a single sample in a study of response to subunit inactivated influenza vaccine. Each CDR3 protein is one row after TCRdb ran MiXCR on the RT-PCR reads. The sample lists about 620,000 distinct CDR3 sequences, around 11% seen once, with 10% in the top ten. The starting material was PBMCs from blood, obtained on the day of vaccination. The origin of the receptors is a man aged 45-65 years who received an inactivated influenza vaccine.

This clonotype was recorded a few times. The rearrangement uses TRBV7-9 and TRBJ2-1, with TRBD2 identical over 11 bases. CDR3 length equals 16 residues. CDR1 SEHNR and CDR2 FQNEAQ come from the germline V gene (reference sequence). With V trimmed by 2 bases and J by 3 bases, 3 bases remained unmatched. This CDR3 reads CASSLRLAGIYNEQFF. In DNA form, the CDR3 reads TGTGCCAGCAGCTTACGACTAGCGGGGATCTACAATGAGCAGTTCTTC.

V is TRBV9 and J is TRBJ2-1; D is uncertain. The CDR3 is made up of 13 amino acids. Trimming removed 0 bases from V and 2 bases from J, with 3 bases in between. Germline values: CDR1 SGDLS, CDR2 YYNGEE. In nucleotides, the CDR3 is TGTGCCAGCAGCGTAGTGCCCTACAATGAGCAGTTCTTC. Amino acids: CASSVVPYNEQFF.

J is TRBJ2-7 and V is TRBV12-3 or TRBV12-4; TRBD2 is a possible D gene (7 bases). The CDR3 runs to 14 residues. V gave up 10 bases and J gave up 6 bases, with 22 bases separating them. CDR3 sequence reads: CATAKGGGIGEQYF. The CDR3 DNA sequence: TGTGCCACCGCAAAGGGGGGGGGAATCGGCGAGCAGTACTTC.

The CDR3 DNA sequence: TGTGCCAGCATTTCAAGACAGGGAGGAAAACTGTTTTTT. This gives the protein CASISRQGGKLFF. The chain joins TRBV12-3 or TRBV12-4 to TRBJ1-4, with TRBD1 matching over 7 bases. V shed 7 bases, J shed 10 bases, and the junction held 9 bases outside the gene matches. The CDR3 has 13 amino acids.

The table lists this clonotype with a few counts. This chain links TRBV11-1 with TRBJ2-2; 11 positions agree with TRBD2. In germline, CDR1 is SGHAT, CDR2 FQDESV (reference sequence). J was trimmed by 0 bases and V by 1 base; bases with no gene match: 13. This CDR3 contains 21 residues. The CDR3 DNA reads TGTGCCAGCAGCTTAGGCCGGGCTCTAGCGGGAGGACCCTCGAACACCGGGGAGCTGTTTTTT. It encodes CASSLGRALAGGPSNTGELFF.

CDR3 nucleotides: TGTGCCACCAGCAGTCTAGGGGCCCGCACTGAAGCTTTCTTT. Protein product: CATSSLGARTEAFF. V gene TRBV15 combines with J gene TRBJ1-1; possibly TRBD1 for D (5 bases). CDR1 LNHNV and CDR2 YYDKDF come from the germline V gene (reference sequence). CDR3 length: 14 amino acids. Trimming took off 3 bases at V and 4 bases at J, with 12 bases between the two ends.

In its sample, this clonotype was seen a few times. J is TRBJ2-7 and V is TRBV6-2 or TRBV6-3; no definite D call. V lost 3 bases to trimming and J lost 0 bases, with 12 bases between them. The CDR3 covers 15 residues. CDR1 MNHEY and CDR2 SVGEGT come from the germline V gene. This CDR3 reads CASSYSWAASYEQYF. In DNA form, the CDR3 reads TGTGCCAGCAGTTATAGCTGGGCAGCCTCCTACGAGCAGTACTTC.

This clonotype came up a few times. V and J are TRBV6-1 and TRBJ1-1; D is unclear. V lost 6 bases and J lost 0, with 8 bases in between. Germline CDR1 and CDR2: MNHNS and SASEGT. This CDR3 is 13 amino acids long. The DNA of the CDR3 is TGTGCCAGCAGCCCGTATATGAACACTGAAGCTTTCTTT. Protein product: CASSPYMNTEAFF.

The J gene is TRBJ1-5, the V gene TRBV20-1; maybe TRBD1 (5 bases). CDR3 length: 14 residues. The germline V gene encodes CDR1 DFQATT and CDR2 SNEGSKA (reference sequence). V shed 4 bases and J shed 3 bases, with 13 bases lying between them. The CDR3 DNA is TGCAGTGCTACGTCCGGGGCCTACAATCAGCCCCAGCATTTT. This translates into CSATSGAYNQPQHF.